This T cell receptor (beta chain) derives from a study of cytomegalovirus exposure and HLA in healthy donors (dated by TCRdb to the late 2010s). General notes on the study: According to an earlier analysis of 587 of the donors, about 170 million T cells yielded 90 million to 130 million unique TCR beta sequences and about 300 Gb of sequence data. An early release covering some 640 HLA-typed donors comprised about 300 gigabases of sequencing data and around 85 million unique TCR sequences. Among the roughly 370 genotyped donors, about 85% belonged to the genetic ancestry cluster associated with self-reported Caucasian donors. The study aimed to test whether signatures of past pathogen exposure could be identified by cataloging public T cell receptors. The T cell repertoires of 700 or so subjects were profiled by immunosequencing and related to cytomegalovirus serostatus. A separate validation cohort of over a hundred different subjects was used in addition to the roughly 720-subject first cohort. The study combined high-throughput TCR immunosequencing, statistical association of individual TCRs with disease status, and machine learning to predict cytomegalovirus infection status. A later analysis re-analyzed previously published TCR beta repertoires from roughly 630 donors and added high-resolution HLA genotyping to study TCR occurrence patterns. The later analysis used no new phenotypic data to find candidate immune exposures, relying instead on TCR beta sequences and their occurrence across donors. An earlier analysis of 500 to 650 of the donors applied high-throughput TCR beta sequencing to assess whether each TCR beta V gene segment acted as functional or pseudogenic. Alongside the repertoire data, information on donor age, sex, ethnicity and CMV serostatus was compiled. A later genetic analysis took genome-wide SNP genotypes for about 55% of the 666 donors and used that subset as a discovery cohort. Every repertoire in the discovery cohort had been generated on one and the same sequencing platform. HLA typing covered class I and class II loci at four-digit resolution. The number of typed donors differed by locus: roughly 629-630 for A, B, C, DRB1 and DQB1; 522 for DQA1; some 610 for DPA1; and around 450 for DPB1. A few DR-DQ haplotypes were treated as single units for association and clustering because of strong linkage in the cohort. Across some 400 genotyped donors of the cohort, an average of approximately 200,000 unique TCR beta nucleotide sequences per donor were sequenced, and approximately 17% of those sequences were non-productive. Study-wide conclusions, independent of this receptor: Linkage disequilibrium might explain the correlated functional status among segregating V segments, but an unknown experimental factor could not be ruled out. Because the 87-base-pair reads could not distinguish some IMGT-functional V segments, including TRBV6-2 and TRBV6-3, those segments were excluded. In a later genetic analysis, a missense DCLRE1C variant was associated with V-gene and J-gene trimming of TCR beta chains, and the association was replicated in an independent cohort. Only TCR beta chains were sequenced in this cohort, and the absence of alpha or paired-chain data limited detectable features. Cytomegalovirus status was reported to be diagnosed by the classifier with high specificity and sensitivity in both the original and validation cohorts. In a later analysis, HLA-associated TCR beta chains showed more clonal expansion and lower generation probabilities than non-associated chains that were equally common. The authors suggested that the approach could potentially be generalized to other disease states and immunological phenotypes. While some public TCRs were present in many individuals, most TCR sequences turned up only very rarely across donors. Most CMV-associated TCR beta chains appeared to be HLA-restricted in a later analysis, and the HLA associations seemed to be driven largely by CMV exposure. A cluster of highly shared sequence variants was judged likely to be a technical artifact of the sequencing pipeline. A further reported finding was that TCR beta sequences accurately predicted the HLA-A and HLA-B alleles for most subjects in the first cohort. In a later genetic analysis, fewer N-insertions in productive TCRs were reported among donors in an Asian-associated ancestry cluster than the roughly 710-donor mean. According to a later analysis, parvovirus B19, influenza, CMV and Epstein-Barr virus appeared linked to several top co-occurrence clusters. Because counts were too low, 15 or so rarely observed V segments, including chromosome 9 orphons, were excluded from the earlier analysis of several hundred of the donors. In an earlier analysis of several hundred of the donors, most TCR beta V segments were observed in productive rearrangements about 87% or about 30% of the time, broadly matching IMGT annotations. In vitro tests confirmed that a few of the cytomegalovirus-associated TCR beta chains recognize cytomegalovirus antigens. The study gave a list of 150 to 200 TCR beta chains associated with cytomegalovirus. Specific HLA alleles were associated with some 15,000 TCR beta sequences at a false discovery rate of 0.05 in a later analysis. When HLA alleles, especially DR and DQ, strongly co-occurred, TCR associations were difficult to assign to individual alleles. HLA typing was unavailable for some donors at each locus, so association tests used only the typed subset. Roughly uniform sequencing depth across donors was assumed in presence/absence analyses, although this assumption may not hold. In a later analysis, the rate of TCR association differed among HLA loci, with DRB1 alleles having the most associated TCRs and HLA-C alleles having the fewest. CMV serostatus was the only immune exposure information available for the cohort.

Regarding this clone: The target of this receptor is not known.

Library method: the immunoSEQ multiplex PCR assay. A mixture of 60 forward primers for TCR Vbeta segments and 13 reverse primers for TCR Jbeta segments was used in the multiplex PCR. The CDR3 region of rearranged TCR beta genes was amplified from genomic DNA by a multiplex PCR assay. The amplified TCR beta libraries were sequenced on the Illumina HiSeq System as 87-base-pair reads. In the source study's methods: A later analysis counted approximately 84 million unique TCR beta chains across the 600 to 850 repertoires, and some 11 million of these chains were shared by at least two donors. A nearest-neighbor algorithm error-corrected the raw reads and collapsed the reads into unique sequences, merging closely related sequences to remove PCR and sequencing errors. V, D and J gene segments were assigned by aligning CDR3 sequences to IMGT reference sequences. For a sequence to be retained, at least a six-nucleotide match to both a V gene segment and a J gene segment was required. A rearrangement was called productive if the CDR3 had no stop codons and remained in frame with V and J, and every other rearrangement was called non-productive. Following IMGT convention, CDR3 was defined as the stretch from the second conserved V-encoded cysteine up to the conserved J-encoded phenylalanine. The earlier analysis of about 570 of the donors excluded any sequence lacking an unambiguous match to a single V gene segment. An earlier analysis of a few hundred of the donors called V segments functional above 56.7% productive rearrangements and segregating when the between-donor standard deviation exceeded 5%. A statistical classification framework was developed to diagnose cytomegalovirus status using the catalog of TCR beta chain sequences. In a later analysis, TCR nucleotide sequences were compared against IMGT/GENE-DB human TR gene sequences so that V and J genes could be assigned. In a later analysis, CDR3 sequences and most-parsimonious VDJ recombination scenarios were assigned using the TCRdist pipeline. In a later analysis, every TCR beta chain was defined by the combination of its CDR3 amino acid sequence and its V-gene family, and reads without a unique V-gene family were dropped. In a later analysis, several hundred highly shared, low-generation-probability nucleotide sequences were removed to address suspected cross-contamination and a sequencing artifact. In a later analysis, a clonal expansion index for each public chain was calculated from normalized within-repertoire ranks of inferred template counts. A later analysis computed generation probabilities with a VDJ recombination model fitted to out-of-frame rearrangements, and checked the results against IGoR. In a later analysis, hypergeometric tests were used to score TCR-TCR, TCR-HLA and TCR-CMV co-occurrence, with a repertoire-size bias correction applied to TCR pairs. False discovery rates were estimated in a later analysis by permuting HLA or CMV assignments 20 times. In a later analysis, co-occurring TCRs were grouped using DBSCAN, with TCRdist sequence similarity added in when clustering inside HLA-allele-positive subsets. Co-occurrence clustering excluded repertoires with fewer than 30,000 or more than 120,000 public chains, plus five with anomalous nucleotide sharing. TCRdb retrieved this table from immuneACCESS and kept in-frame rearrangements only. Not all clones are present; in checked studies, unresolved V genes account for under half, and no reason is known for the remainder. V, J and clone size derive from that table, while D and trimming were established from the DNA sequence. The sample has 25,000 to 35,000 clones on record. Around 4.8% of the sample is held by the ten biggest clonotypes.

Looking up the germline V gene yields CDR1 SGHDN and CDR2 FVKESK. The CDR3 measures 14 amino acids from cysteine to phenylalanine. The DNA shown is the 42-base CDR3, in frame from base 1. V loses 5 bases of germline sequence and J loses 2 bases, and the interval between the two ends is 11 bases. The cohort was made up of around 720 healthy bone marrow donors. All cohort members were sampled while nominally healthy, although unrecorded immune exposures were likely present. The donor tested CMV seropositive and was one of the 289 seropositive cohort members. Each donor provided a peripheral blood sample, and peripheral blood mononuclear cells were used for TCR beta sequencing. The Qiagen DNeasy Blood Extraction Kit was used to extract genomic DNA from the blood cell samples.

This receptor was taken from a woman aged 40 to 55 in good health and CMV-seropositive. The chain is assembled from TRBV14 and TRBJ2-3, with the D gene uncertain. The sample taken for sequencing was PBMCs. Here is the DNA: TGTGCCAGCAGCGCTCTAGATTACACAGATACGCAGTATTTT. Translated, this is CASSALDYTDTQYF.